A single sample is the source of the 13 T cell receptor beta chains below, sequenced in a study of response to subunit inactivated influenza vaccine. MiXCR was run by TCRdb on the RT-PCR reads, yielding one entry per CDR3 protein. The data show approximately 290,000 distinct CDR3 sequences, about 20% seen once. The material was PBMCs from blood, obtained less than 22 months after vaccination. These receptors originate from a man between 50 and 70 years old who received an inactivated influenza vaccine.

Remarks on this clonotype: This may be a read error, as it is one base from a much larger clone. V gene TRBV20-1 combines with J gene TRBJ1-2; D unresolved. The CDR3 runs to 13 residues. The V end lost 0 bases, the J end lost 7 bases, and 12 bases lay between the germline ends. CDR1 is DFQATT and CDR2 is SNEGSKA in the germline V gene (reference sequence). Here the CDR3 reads CSARDPGYCGYTF. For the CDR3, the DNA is TGCAGTGCTAGAGATCCGGGGTACTGTGGCTACACCTTC.

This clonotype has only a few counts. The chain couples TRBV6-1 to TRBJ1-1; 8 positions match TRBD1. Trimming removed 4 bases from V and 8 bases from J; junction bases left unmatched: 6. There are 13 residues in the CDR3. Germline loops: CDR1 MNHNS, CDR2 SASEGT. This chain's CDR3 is CASSGTGMSEAFF. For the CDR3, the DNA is TGTGCCAGCAGTGGGACAGGGATGTCCGAAGCTTTCTTT.

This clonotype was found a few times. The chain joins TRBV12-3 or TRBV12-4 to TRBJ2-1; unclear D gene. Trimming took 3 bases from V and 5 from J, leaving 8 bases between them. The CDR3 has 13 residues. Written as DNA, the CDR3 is TGTGCCAGCAGTTTTGTCCTCCACAATGAGCAGTTCTTC. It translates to CASSFVLHNEQFF.

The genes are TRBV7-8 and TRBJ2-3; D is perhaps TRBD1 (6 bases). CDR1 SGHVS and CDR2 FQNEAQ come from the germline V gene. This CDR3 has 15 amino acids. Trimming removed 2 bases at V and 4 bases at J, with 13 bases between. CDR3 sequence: CASSLSQGFADTQYF. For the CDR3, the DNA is TGTGCCAGCAGCTTAAGCCAGGGGTTTGCAGATACGCAGTATTTT.

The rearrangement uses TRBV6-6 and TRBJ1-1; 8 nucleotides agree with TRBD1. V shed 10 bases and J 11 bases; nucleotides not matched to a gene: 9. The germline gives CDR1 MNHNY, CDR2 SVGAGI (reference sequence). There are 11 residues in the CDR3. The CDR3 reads CATTTGARAFF. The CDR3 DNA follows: TGTGCCACCACGACAGGGGCGCGGGCTTTCTTT.

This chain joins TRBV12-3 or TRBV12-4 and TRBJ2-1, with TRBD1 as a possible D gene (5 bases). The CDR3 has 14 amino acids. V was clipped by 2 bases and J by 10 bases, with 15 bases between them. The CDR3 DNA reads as TGTGCCAGCAGTTTATGGGCAGGGCAGGAAGAGCAGTTCTTC. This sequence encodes CASSLWAGQEEQFF.

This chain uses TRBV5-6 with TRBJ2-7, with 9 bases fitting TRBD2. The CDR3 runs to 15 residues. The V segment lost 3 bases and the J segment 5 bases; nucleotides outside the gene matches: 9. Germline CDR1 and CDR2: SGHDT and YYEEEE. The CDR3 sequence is CASSSLSGSFNEQYF. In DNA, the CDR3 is TGTGCCAGCAGCTCCCTTAGCGGGAGTTTCAACGAGCAGTACTTC.

CDR3 residues: CSAPNRGYMNTEAFF. Here the CDR3 DNA reads TGCAGTGCTCCAAACAGGGGCTACATGAACACTGAAGCTTTCTTT. This sequence joins TRBV20-1 and TRBJ1-1, with 7 positions matching TRBD1. CDR3 length equals 15 residues. Losses at the gene ends were 5 bases for V and 0 bases for J; bases not matched to a gene: 9. Germline V CDR1 and CDR2: DFQATT, SNEGSKA (reference sequence).

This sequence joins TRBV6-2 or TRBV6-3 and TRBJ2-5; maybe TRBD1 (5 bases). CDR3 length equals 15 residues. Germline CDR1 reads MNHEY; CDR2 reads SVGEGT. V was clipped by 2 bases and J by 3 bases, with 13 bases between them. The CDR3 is CASSYRQGVKETQYF. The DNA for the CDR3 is TGTGCCAGCAGTTACCGGCAGGGCGTAAAAGAGACCCAGTACTTC.

The CDR3 nucleotides read TGCGCCAGCAGCTTGGGGGACATGGGACGGTACCAAGAGACCCAGTACTTC. Encoded protein: CASSLGDMGRYQETQYF. This chain uses TRBV5-1 with TRBJ2-5, with D perhaps matching TRBD1 (6 bases). Trimming removed 0 bases at V and 0 bases at J, with 15 bases between. There are 17 residues in the CDR3. CDR1 and CDR2 from the germline V gene are SGHRS and YFSETQ.

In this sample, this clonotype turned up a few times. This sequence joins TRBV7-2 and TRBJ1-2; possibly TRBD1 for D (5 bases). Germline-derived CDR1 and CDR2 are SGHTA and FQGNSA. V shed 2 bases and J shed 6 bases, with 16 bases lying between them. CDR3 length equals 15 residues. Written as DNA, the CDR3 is TGTGCCAGCAGCTTAACTGGGACCAATAGTCATGGCTACACCTTC. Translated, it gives CASSLTGTNSHGYTF.

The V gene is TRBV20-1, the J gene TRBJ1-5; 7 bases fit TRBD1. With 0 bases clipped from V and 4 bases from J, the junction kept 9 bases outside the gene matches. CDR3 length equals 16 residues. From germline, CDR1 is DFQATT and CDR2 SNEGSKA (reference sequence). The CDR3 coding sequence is TGCAGTGCTAGAGATCCGGGAGGGGGCATGAATCAGCCCCAGCATTTT. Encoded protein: CSARDPGGGMNQPQHF.

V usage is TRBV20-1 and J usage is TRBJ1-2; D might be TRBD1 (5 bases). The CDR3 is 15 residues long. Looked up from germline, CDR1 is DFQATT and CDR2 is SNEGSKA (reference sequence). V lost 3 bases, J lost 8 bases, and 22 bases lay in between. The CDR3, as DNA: TGCAGTGCTAGTGGGACTGGGCAGGCCTATGGGGGCTACACCTTC. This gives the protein CSASGTGQAYGGYTF.